This TCR beta chain was sequenced in a study of T cells in Graves' hyperthyroidism and ophthalmopathy. Findings and caveats of the study: Ophthalmopathy was identified by the model a median roughly six months ahead of onset. Using 13 V-J features, a model discriminated ophthalmopathy from stable hyperthyroidism. Most thyroid clonotypes with frequency above 0.001 were detected in blood.

Amplified TCR beta CDR3 regions came from RNA transcripts. TCR CDR3 regions were first amplified by RT-PCR with HTBI primers. TCRdb re-analysed the multiplex PCR reads in MiXCR, keeping a single row per CDR3 protein. This sample has fewer than 650,000 distinct CDR3 sequences; approximately 49% occur once, and the top ten carry 44%. About this clonotype itself: Its matching antigen is unknown. No conserved phenylalanine or tryptophan is present at the end of the CDR3, so a read error is the likely explanation. Because the CDR3's place on the DNA is in doubt, the DNA is left out and the CDR3 is given as listed by TCRdb.

The CDR3 sequence runs 8 residues, both termini included. Thyroid ultrasound and orbital computed tomography, with clinical symptoms and serum thyroxine and TRAb, informed diagnoses. The sequenced material came from peripheral blood or thyroid tissue (not recorded which). The clonotype comes from an adult woman with Graves' disease, either hyperthyroidism or ophthalmopathy (not recorded which). The chain is built from TRBV12-3 or TRBV12-4 and TRBJ1-1; the DNA was not compared with TRBD1, the D call given in the table. This CDR3 is CASSHTGG.